These 31 T cell receptor beta chains originate from one sample sequenced in a study of T cell changes during pregnancy in multiple sclerosis. The method was immunoSEQ multiplex PCR; TCRdb's version includes in-frame clones alone and lacks a portion of them. The sample comprises 25,000 to 35,000 clones, 90% of which are singletons, and just over 0.55% rests with the top ten. Sequencing used CD4+ T cells from peripheral blood mononuclear cells, obtained in the third trimester of pregnancy. The receptors were gathered from a female donor in good health, enrolled as a control in a pregnancy study.

The chain combines TRBV29-1 with TRBJ1-2, with D possibly being TRBD1 (5 bases). Deletions cut 1 base from V and 7 bases from J, with 13 bases between. Germline CDR1 SQVTM, CDR2 ANQGSEA. The CDR3 runs to 13 residues. CDR3 amino acids: CSVEGRDFGGYTF. CDR3 bases: TGCAGCGTTGAAGGCCGGGACTTCGGTGGCTACACCTTC.

This sequence joins TRBV7-8 and TRBJ2-7; perhaps TRBD1 as D (6 bases). Trimming removed 3 bases at V and 1 base at J, with 7 bases between. Germline-derived CDR1 and CDR2 are SGHVS and FQNEAQ. The CDR3 is made up of 13 amino acids. The CDR3 DNA follows: TGTGCCAGCAGCTTCGACAGGTCCTACGAGCAGTACTTC. Its translation is CASSFDRSYEQYF.

This chain links TRBV10-3 with TRBJ1-4; 9 bases align to TRBD1. The CDR3 has 16 amino acids. V lost 4 bases to trimming and J lost 0 bases; unmatched junction nucleotides: 3. Germline V gene data show CDR1 as ENHRY and CDR2 as SYGVKD. CDR3 in DNA: TGTGCCATCAGTGCGACAGGGGGTTCAACTAATGAAAAACTGTTTTTT. This gives the protein CAISATGGSTNEKLFF.

The rearrangement uses TRBV7-2 and TRBJ2-7, with TRBD1 as a possible D gene (6 bases). Germline V CDR1 and CDR2: SGHTA, FQGNSA. V gave up 0 bases and J gave up 5 bases, with 14 bases separating them. CDR3 length: 15 residues. The CDR3: CASSLAGNRVDEQYF. The CDR3 DNA is TGTGCCAGCAGCTTAGCCGGGAACAGGGTAGACGAGCAGTACTTC.

The CDR3 loop is CASSQDRVAEAFF. CDR3 DNA: TGTGCCAGCAGCCAAGACAGGGTGGCTGAAGCTTTCTTT. The gene calls are TRBV27 and TRBJ1-1; 7 bases line up with TRBD1. Germline loops: CDR1 MNHEY, CDR2 SMNVEV (reference sequence). This CDR3 has 13 residues. Trimming cost V 6 bases and J 6 bases; bases outside gene matches: 7.

The V and J genes are TRBV11-1 and TRBJ2-7, with TRBD2 matching over 12 bases. V was clipped by 5 bases and J by 4 bases; unmatched bases: 3. Germline V CDR1 and CDR2: SGHAT, FQDESV (reference sequence). The CDR3 totals 14 residues. Here the CDR3 DNA reads TGTGCCAGCAGCAGACTAGCGGGAGCGTACGAGCAGTACTTC. The encoded protein is CASSRLAGAYEQYF.

V usage is TRBV18 and J usage is TRBJ1-2; weak D call: TRBD1 (6 bases). CDR3 length: 14 amino acids. The germline V gene encodes CDR1 KGHSH and CDR2 LQKENI. With 3 bases removed from V and 7 bases from J, the gap between germline ends came to 15 bases. The CDR3 sequence is CASSPDLGGSGYTF. The CDR3 nucleotides read TGTGCCAGCTCACCCGATCTAGGGGGTAGTGGCTACACCTTC.

This clone is a singleton in its sample. V gene TRBV6-5 combines with J gene TRBJ1-1; 9 bases are a match to TRBD1. Trimming took 0 bases from V and 5 from J; bases not matched to a gene: 4. Germline CDR1 and CDR2: MNHEY and SVGAGI. This CDR3 contains 15 residues. The CDR3 here is CASSYSTGGLTEAFF. CDR3 DNA: TGTGCCAGCAGTTACTCGACAGGGGGTCTGACTGAAGCTTTCTTT.

The chain couples TRBV5-1 to TRBJ2-3; a weak D match, TRBD2 (6 bases). Per the germline V gene, CDR1 is SGHRS and CDR2 is YFSETQ. This CDR3 has 15 amino acids. V was shortened by 0 bases and J by 4 bases, with 12 bases between the two germline ends. CDR3 bases: TGCGCCAGCAGCTTGGGGTCCGGGGGAGCAGATACGCAGTATTTT. It translates to CASSLGSGGADTQYF.

The chain recombines TRBV9 with TRBJ2-1; 10 bases line up with TRBD2. Germline CDR1 and CDR2: SGDLS and YYNGEE. The V gene end was trimmed by 0 bases and the J gene end by 7 bases; junction bases not matched to a gene: 4. The length of the CDR3 is 15 residues. In DNA, the CDR3 is TGTGCCAGCAGCGTAGTGGGACTAGCGCGGAATGAGCAGTTCTTC. Translation: CASSVVGLARNEQFF.

The gene calls are TRBV19 and TRBJ2-7; 9 bases match TRBD1. Trimming removed 8 bases from V and 6 bases from J; junction bases left unmatched: 11. The length of the CDR3 is 14 residues. Germline V CDR1 and CDR2: LNHDA, SQIVND (reference sequence). The CDR3 sequence: CASGNRDRVSEQYF. The CDR3 DNA follows: TGTGCCAGTGGGAACCGGGACAGGGTGAGCGAGCAGTACTTC.

The V and J genes are TRBV6-1 and TRBJ2-7; D gene unclear. This CDR3 contains 12 residues. The germline V gene has CDR1 MNHNS and CDR2 SASEGT. V was shortened by 6 bases and J by 4 bases, with 10 bases between the two germline ends. The CDR3 loop is CASRFTEYEQYF. The CDR3 bases are TGTGCCAGCAGGTTCACCGAGTACGAGCAGTACTTC.

This chain joins TRBV2 and TRBJ2-7, with TRBD2 matching 7 bases. With 5 bases clipped from V and 1 base from J, the junction kept 5 bases outside the gene matches. Germline V gene sequence: CDR1 SNHLY, CDR2 FYNNEI. CDR3 size: 14 residues. For the CDR3, the DNA is TGTGCCAGCAGTCCACTAGCGTCTTCCTACGAGCAGTACTTC. Protein sequence: CASSPLASSYEQYF.

This clone turned up a few times. The chain joins TRBV7-9 to TRBJ2-2; unclear D gene. The V and J ends lost 0 bases and 6 bases respectively, with 5 bases between them. The CDR3 extends over 13 amino acids. Germline-derived CDR1 and CDR2 are SEHNR and FQNEAQ (reference sequence). The CDR3 DNA is TGTGCCAGCAGCTTAGCTGGCCCCGGGGAGCTGTTTTTT. Translated, it gives CASSLAGPGELFF.

This clone was found a few times. The chain links TRBV7-8 to TRBJ1-3; 7 bases line up with TRBD1. Germline V gene data show CDR1 as SGHVS and CDR2 as FQNEAQ. V lost 5 bases, J lost 2 bases, and 15 bases stayed unmatched. This CDR3 region has 18 residues. CDR3 DNA sequence: TGTGCCAGCAGCCCGATTGGGGACAGCCATAAGCCTGGAAACACCATATATTTT. The encoded protein is CASSPIGDSHKPGNTIYF.

This sequence joins TRBV19 and TRBJ1-5, with TRBD1 identical over 7 bases. Losses at the gene ends were 6 bases for V and 0 bases for J; bases not matched to a gene: 5. Germline V CDR1 and CDR2: LNHDA, SQIVND (reference sequence). The length of the CDR3 is 15 residues. CDR3 residues: CASSRGTDSNQPQHF. The DNA for the CDR3 is TGTGCCAGTAGCAGAGGGACAGATAGCAATCAGCCCCAGCATTTT.

This CDR3 reads CSVRRSIQSRANVLTF. Here the CDR3 DNA reads TGCAGCGTTCGGCGTAGCATACAAAGTCGGGCCAACGTCCTGACTTTC. V and J are TRBV29-1 and TRBJ2-6; the D is unclear. The CDR3 length is 16 residues. V was cut by 5 bases and J by 5 bases, with 19 bases left in between. Germline V gene lookup returns CDR1 SQVTM and CDR2 ANQGSEA.

V gene TRBV5-4 combines with J gene TRBJ2-3, with D maybe TRBD2 (6 bases). The germline CDR1 and CDR2 sequences are SGHNT and YYREEE (reference sequence). This CDR3 spans 13 amino acids. Between the trimmed V and J ends, which lost 4 bases and 7 bases, there was a span of 13 bases. The chain's CDR3 is CASSPRDFYTQYF. The CDR3 DNA reads TGTGCCAGCAGCCCGAGGGACTTTTATACGCAGTATTTT.

The V call is TRBV25-1, the J call TRBJ1-2; D unclear. With 3 bases removed from V and 6 bases from J, the gap between germline ends came to 14 bases. The CDR3 consists of 14 residues. CDR1 is MGHDK, CDR2 SYGVNS, per germline. CDR3: CASSDSRQFHGYTF. Written as DNA, the CDR3 is TGTGCCAGCAGTGATTCTCGACAATTTCATGGCTACACCTTC.

The CDR3 is CASSFGVGQPQHF. The CDR3 DNA reads TGTGCCAGCAGCTTCGGGGTGGGTCAGCCCCAGCATTTT. This chain connects TRBV7-6 to TRBJ1-5; D call uncertain. CDR1 and CDR2 (germline): SGHVS, FNYEAQ. V lost 3 bases, J lost 6 bases, and 9 bases lay in between. The CDR3 length is 13 residues.

This rearrangement joins TRBV29-1 to TRBJ2-5, with 14 bases aligning to TRBD2. The germline V gene encodes CDR1 SQVTM and CDR2 ANQGSEA. There are 15 residues in the CDR3. The ends lost 7 bases at V and 4 bases at J; junction bases unmatched: 8. The CDR3 protein is CSGIGTSGSRETQYF. The CDR3 region has the DNA TGCAGCGGCATCGGGACTAGCGGGAGTAGAGAGACCCAGTACTTC.

The DNA of the CDR3 is TGTGCCACCAGCAGAGAAAAACAGGGCGTCGGTGAGCAGTACTTC. Protein: CATSREKQGVGEQYF. The chain has TRBV15 and TRBJ2-7, with D possibly being TRBD1 (6 bases). Trimming pared 0 bases from V and 7 bases from J, leaving 16 bases between. This CDR3 spans 15 amino acids. CDR1 is LNHNV, CDR2 YYDKDF, per germline (reference sequence). Combining the CDR3 with reference TRBV15 and TRBJ2-7 gives the whole variable domain DAMVIQNPRYQVTQFGKPVTLSCSQTLNHNVMYWYQQKSSQAPKLLFHYYDKDFNNEADTPDNFQSRRPNTSFCFLDIRSPGLGDTAMYLCATSREKQGVGEQYFGPGTRLTVT.

This rearrangement joins TRBV7-6 to TRBJ2-5; TRBD2 aligns across 7 bases. CDR1 SGHVS and CDR2 FNYEAQ come from the germline V gene. V lost 5 bases and J lost 5; bases outside the gene matches: 5. This CDR3 is built from 13 residues. The CDR3 spells CASSLPGGETQYF. The CDR3 DNA sequence: TGTGCCAGCAGCCTCCCCGGGGGGGAGACCCAGTACTTC.

The rearrangement links TRBV19 to TRBJ1-2, with 8 bases that match TRBD1. V lost 9 bases and J lost 7; bases outside the gene matches: 10. Germline V gene sequence: CDR1 LNHDA, CDR2 SQIVND (reference sequence). The CDR3 has 13 amino acids. The CDR3 DNA follows: TGTGCCAGCACGGGACAGGAGTACTCTGGCTACACCTTC. The encoded protein is CASTGQEYSGYTF.

J is TRBJ1-1 and V is TRBV7-2; weak D call: TRBD1 (6 bases). The V end was cut by 1 base, the J end by 1 base, with 7 bases between. This CDR3 has 14 amino acids. CDR1 is SGHTA, CDR2 FQGNSA, per germline. The CDR3 DNA reads TGTGCCAGCAGCTTAGTGGGGGCGAACACTGAAGCTTTCTTT. Its protein product is CASSLVGANTEAFF.

CDR3 sequence: CASSLAGESSYEQYF. The CDR3 nucleotides are TGTGCCAGCAGTCTAGCGGGGGAGAGCTCCTACGAGCAGTACTTC. The chain uses TRBV6-5 and TRBJ2-7; the match to TRBD2 covers 10 bases. Germline assignment: CDR1 MNHEY and CDR2 SVGAGI. The CDR3 spans 15 residues. The ends lost 5 bases at V and 0 bases at J; junction bases unmatched: 4.

The V and J genes are TRBV5-1 and TRBJ2-7; D may be TRBD2 (8 bases). V dropped 4 bases and J dropped 0 bases, with 14 bases sitting between them. The V gene's germline CDR1 is SGHRS and CDR2 YFSETQ. The CDR3 loop spans 15 amino acids. CDR3 loop: CASSREGDSSYEQYF. The CDR3 DNA reads as TGCGCCAGCAGCCGGGAGGGGGACAGCTCCTACGAGCAGTACTTC.

The CDR3 bases are TGTGCCAGCTCACCAGGGGGCCACGAGCAGTACTTC. Amino acids: CASSPGGHEQYF. The V gene is TRBV18, the J gene TRBJ2-7; possibly TRBD1 for D (6 bases). Looked up from germline, CDR1 is KGHSH and CDR2 is LQKENI. The CDR3 length is 12 residues. V shed 2 bases and J shed 5 bases, with 7 bases lying between them.

This chain uses TRBV19 with TRBJ1-1; TRBD1 matches 8 bases. The V segment lost 9 bases and the J segment 1 base; nucleotides outside the gene matches: 4. CDR1 LNHDA and CDR2 SQIVND come from the germline V gene (reference sequence). The CDR3 totals 13 residues. The CDR3 sequence is CASRTGWNTEAFF. In DNA, the CDR3 is TGTGCCAGCCGGACAGGGTGGAACACTGAAGCTTTCTTT.

The rearrangement links TRBV10-3 to TRBJ2-7; 11 positions agree with TRBD1. CDR1 and CDR2 from the germline V gene are ENHRY and SYGVKD. With 8 bases clipped from V and 1 base from J, the junction kept 4 bases outside the gene matches. The CDR3 is 14 residues long. The CDR3 coding sequence is TGTGCCATCTCCGGGACAGGGGGTTCCTACGAGCAGTACTTC. It encodes CAISGTGGSYEQYF.

The V call is TRBV5-1, the J call TRBJ2-1; no clear D. CDR3 length equals 14 residues. Germline V gene lookup returns CDR1 SGHRS and CDR2 YFSETQ. Trimming took off 4 bases at V and 0 bases at J, with 8 bases between the two ends. The CDR3 loop is CASSVLNSYNEQFF. DNA for the CDR3: TGCGCCAGCAGCGTACTAAACTCCTACAATGAGCAGTTCTTC.